The entry below describes one T cell receptor (beta chain). Its antigen is unknown. CDR1 and CDR2 from the germline V gene are SGHRS and YFSETQ. V lost 0 bases, J lost 10 bases, and 5 bases lay in between. The CDR3 totals 11 residues. This entry comes from a study of OX40 agonist ivuxolimab in advanced cancers. Study at large: With a range of roughly 20 to 80, age averaged about 58 years, and about 82% were male. Study results and caveats: Expansion of clones was among the lowest in partial responders at 0.1-3.0 mg/kg. CD8+ T cells showed, on average, more clonal expansion than CD4+ cells.

The method was immunoSEQ multiplex PCR; TCRdb's version includes in-frame clones alone and lacks a portion of them. Of 10,000 to 15,000 clones detected, about 81% appear once; the ten largest clones hold over 13%. The chain couples TRBV5-1 to TRBJ2-1, with unresolved D. This sample comprised CD4+ or CD8+ T cells sorted from blood, obtained in a trial of the OX40 agonist ivuxolimab. The TCR originated in an adult with an advanced solid tumor such as melanoma, head and neck, liver or kidney cancer. This CDR3 is CASSLGLEQFF. The CDR3 bases are TGCGCCAGCAGCTTGGGTTTGGAGCAGTTCTTC.